One TCR beta chain is described in this entry. In germline, CDR1 is GTSNPN, CDR2 SVGIG (reference sequence). This CDR3 has 13 amino acids. The V and J ends lost 1 base and 0 bases respectively, with 4 bases between them. This specimen belongs to a study of regulatory T cells in long-lasting Graves disease. Study in general: Those Graves' patients who were newly diagnosed had been on antithyroid drugs under 3 months.

The sample's time point: newly diagnosed GD, antithyroid drugs for less than 3 months. There was RNA extracted from PBMCs, and the TCR library was made from it. CDR3-region Arm-PCR and iRepertoire HTBI primers produced the TCR beta libraries. TCRdb independently ran MiXCR on the multiplex PCR reads; one entry per CDR3 protein. The sample has around 240,000 distinct CDR3 sequences, 18% seen once; the top ten hold about 15%. These same records also appear under a second study, on T cells in Graves' hyperthyroidism and ophthalmopathy. That work contributes: Each diagnosis drew on symptoms, thyroxine, TRAb, thyroid ultrasound and orbital computed tomography findings. From stable hyperthyroidism, ophthalmopathy was set apart by a 13 V-J model.

The chain employs TRBV30 and TRBJ2-1; D remains unclear. The TCR was taken from a woman in her 30s with Graves disease. The material sequenced was peripheral blood mononuclear cells (PBMCs), taken at new diagnosis, from a patient treated with antithyroid drugs. CDR3 residues: CAWSDTSYNEQFF. The CDR3 region has the DNA TGTGCCTGGAGTGATACCTCCTACAATGAGCAGTTCTTC.